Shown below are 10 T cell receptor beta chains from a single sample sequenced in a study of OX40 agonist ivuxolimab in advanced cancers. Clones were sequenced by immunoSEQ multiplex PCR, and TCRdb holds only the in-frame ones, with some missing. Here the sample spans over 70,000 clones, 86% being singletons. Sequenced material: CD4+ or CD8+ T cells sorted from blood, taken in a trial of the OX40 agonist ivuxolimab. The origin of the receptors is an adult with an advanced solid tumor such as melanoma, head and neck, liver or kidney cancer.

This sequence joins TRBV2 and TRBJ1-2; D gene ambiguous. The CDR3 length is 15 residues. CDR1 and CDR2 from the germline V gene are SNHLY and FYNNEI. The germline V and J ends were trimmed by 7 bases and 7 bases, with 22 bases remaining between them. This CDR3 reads CASTSKPNSVFGYTF. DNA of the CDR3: TGTGCCAGCACTTCGAAGCCAAACTCTGTCTTTGGCTACACCTTC. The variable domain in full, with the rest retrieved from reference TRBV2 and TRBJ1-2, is EPEVTQTPSHQVTQMGQEVILRCVPISNHLYFYWYRQILGQKVEFLVSFYNNEISEKSEIFDDQFSVERPDGSNFTLKIRSTKLEDSAMYFCASTSKPNSVFGYTFGSGTRLTVV.

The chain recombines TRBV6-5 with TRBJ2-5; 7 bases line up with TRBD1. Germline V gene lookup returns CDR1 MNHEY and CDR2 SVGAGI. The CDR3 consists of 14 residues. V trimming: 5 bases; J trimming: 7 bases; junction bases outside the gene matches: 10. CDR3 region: CASSPGTASGTQYF. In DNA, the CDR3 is TGTGCCAGCAGTCCCGGGACAGCCTCGGGGACCCAGTACTTC.

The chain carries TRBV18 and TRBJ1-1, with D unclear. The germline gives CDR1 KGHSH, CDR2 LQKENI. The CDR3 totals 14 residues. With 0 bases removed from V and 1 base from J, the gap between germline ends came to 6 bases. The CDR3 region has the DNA TGTGCCAGCTCACCACCGAGACAGAACACTGAAGCTTTCTTT. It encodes CASSPPRQNTEAFF.

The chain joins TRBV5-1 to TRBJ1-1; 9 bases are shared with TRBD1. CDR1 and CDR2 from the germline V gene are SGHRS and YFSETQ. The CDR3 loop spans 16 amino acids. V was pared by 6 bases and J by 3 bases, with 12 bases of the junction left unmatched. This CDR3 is CASTQYVGQGDTEAFF. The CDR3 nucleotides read TGCGCCAGCACCCAGTACGTGGGACAGGGAGACACTGAAGCTTTCTTT.

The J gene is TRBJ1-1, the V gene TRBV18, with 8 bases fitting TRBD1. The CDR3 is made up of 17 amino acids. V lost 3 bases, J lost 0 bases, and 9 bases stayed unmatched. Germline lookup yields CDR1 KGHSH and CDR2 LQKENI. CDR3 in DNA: TGTGCCAGCTCACCTCGTGGGCAGGGGGCGATGAACACTGAAGCTTTCTTT. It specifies CASSPRGQGAMNTEAFF.

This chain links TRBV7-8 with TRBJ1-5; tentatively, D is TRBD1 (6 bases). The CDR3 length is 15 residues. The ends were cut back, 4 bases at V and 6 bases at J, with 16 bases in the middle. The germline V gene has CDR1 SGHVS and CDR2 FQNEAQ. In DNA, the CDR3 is TGTGCCAGCAGCTCCCAGGGGAGTTTAGGTCAGCCCCAGCATTTT. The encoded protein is CASSSQGSLGQPQHF.

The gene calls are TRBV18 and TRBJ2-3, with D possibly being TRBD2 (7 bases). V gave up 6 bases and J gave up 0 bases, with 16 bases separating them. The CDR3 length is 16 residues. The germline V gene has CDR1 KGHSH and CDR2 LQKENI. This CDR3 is CASSTGGYQSTDTQYF. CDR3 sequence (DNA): TGTGCCAGCTCGACGGGGGGCTACCAAAGCACAGATACGCAGTATTTT.

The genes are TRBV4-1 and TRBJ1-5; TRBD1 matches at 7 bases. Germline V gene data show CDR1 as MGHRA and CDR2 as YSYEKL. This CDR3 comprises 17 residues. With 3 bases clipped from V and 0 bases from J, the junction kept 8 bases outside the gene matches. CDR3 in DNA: TGCGCCAGCAGCCAGTACAGGGACAGCTATAGCAATCAGCCCCAGCATTTT. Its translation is CASSQYRDSYSNQPQHF.

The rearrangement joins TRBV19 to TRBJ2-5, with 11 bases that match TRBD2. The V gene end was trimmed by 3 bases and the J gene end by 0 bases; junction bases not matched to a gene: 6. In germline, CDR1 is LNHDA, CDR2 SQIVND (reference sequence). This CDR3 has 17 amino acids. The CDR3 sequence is CASSILSSGGYQETQYF. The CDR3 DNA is TGTGCCAGTAGTATCCTGTCTAGCGGGGGGTACCAAGAGACCCAGTACTTC. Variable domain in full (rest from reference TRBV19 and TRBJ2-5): DGGITQSPKYLFRKEGQNVTLSCEQNLNHDAMYWYRQDPGQGLRLIYYSQIVNDFQKGDIAEGYSVSREKKESFPLTVTSAQKNPTAFYLCASSILSSGGYQETQYFGPGTRLLVL.

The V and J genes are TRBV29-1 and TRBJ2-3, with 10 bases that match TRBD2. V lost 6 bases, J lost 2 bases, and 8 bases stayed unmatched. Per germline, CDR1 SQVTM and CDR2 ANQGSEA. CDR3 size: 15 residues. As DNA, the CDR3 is TGCAGCGTGTCATCCGGACTAGCGGCCACAGATACGCAGTATTTT. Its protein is CSVSSGLAATDTQYF.